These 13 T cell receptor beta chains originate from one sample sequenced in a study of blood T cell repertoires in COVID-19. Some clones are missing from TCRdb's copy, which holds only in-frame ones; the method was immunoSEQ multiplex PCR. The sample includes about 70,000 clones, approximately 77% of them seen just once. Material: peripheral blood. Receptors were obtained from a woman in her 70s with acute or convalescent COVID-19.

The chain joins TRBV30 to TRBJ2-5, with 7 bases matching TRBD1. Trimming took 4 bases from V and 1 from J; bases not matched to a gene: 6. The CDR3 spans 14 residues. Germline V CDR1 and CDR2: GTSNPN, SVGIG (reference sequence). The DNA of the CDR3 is TGTGCCTGGAATCTTGGGACAGCCCAAGAGACCCAGTACTTC. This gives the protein CAWNLGTAQETQYF.

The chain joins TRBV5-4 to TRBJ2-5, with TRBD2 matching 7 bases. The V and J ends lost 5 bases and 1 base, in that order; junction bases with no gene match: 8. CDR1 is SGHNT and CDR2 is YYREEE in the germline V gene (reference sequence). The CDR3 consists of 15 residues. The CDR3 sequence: CASRGGLAGQETQYF. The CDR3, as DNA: TGTGCCAGCAGGGGGGGGTTAGCGGGCCAAGAGACCCAGTACTTC.

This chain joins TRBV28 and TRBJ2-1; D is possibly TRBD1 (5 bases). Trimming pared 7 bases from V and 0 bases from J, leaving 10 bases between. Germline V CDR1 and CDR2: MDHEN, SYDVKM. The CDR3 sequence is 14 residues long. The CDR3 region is CASKGLSSYNEQFF. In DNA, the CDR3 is TGTGCCAGCAAGGGGCTGAGCTCCTACAATGAGCAGTTCTTC.

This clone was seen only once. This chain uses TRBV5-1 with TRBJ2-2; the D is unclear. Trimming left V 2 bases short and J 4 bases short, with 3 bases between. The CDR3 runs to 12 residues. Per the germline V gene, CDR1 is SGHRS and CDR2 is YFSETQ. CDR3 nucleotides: TGCGCCAGCAGCTTCCTCACCGGGGAGCTGTTTTTT. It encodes CASSFLTGELFF.

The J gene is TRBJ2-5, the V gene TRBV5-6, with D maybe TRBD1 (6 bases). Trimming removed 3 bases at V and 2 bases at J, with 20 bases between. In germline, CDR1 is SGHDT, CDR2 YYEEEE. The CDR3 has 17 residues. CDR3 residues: CASSSTPLWTDQETQYF. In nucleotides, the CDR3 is TGTGCCAGCAGCTCGACCCCCTTATGGACAGATCAAGAGACCCAGTACTTC.

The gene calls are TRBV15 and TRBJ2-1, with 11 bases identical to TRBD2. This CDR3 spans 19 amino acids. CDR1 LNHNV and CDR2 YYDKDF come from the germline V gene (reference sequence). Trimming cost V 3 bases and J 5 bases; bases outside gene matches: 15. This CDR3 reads CATSSKTSVASGGNNEQFF. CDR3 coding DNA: TGTGCCACCAGCAGTAAAACGTCCGTGGCTAGCGGGGGGAACAATGAGCAGTTCTTC.

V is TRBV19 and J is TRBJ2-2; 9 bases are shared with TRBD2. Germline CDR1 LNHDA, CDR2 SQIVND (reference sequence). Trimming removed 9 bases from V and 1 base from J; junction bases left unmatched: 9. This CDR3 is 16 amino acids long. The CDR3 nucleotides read TGTGCCAGCACTCGCCTAGCGGGGAGGAACACCGGGGAGCTGTTTTTT. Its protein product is CASTRLAGRNTGELFF.

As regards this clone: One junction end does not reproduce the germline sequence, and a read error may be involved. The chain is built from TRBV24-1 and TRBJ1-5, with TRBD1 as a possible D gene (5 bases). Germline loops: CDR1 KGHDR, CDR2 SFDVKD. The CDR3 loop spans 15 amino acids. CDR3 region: CATSDWRDGNQPQHF. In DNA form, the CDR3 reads TGTGCCACCAGCGATTGGCGGGACGGCAATCAGCCCCAGCATTTT.

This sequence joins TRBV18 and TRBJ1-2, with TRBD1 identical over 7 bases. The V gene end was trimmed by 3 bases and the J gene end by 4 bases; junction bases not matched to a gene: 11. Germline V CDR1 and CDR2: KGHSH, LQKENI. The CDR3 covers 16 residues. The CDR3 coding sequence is TGTGCCAGCTCACCTGAGACAGGGATTCCCTCCTATGGCTACACCTTC. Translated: CASSPETGIPSYGYTF.

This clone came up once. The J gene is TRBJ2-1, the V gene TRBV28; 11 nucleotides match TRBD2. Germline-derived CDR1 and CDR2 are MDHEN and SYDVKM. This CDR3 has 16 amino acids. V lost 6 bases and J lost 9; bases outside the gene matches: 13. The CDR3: CASSSPGLAVRGEQFF. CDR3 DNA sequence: TGTGCCAGCAGCTCCCCGGGACTAGCGGTCCGGGGTGAGCAGTTCTTC.

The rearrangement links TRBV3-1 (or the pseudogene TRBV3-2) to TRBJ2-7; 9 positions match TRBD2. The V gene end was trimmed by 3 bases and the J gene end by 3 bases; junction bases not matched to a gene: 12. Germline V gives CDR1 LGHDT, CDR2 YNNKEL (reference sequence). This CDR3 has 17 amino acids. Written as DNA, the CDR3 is TGTGCCAGCAGCCACGCGCTCACGGGACTAGCTGTCTACGAGCAGTACTTC. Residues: CASSHALTGLAVYEQYF.

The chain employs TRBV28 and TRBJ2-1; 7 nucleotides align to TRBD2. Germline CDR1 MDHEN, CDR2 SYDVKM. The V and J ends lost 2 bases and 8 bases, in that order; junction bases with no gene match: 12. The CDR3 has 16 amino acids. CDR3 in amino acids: CASSLGVQRDLDEQFF. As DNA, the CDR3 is TGTGCCAGCAGTTTAGGGGTCCAGCGGGACTTGGATGAGCAGTTCTTC.

Here the CDR3 DNA reads TGTGCCAGCAAGGACAGAGAAGAAAAACTGTTTTTT. Translating it yields CASKDREEKLFF. The gene calls are TRBV6-5 and TRBJ1-4, with D possibly matching TRBD1 (6 bases). The CDR3 covers 12 residues. V was trimmed by 7 bases and J by 8 bases, leaving 11 bases between them. CDR1 is MNHEY and CDR2 is SVGAGI in the germline V gene.